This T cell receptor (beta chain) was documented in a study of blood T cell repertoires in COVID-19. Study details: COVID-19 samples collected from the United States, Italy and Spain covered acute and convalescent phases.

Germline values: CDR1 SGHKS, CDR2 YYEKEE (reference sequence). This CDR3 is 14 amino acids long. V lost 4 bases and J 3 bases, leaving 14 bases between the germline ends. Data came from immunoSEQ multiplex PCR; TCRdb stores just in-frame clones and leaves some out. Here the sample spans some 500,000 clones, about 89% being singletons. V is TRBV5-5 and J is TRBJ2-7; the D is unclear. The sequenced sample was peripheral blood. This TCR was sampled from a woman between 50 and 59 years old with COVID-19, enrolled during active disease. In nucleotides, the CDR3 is TGTGCCAGCAGCCCGGAGCTGGCCCTCTACGAGCAGTACTTC. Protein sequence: CASSPELALYEQYF.